The 24 T cell receptor beta chains given below trace back to one sample, sequenced in a study of T cell responses to AZD1222 COVID-19 vaccine. Data came from immunoSEQ multiplex PCR; TCRdb stores just in-frame clones and leaves some out. Of roughly 93,000 clones listed, around nine tenths are singletons. The sequencing used peripheral blood, collected on day 0 of MenACWY control vaccination. These receptors originate from an adult in good health.

The chain uses TRBV28 and TRBJ2-3; TRBD2 is a possible D gene (7 bases). Germline V gives CDR1 MDHEN, CDR2 SYDVKM. This CDR3 is built from 13 residues. V lost 11 bases and J 6 bases, leaving 18 bases between the germline ends. DNA for the CDR3: TGTGCCGGGACACCAGCGGGGACGGATACGCAGTATTTT. Translation: CAGTPAGTDTQYF. Full variable domain (rest looked up from reference TRBV28 and TRBJ2-3): DVKVTQSSRYLVKRTGEKVFLECVQDMDHENMFWYRQDPGLGLRLIYFSYDVKMKEKGDIPEGYSVSREKKERFSLILESASTNQTSMYLCAGTPAGTDTQYFGPGTRLTVL.

The chain has TRBV2 and TRBJ1-4; TRBD1 agrees at 7 bases. The CDR3 sequence is 15 residues long. The germline gives CDR1 SNHLY, CDR2 FYNNEI. The junction had 7 bases not matched to a gene; V was cut back by 5 bases and J by 4 bases. CDR3 protein: CASSYPGQSNEKLFF. The CDR3 coding sequence is TGTGCCAGCAGTTACCCGGGACAGAGTAATGAAAAACTGTTTTTT.

This rearrangement joins TRBV4-3 to TRBJ2-2; no definite D call. Trimming shortened V by 0 bases and J by 4 bases, and 6 bases separated the two germline ends. In germline, CDR1 is LGHNA, CDR2 YSLEER. The CDR3 loop spans 14 amino acids. The CDR3 bases are TGCGCCAGCAGCCAAGAGCGGAGCACCGGGGAGCTGTTTTTT. It translates to CASSQERSTGELFF.

J is TRBJ1-2 and V is TRBV5-4, with 9 positions matching TRBD1. The CDR3 contains 14 residues. The junction had 4 bases not matched to a gene; V was cut back by 4 bases and J by 3 bases. Germline V gene sequence: CDR1 SGHNT, CDR2 YYREEE (reference sequence). CDR3 sequence (DNA): TGTGCCAGCAGCCATGGACAGGGGCACTATGGCTACACCTTC. Encoded protein: CASSHGQGHYGYTF.

This sequence joins TRBV6-2 or TRBV6-3 and TRBJ1-5; D gene unclear. V was cut by 5 bases and J by 1 base, with 15 bases left in between. The CDR3 extends over 16 amino acids. Germline V gene sequence: CDR1 MNHEY, CDR2 SVGEGT. In DNA form, the CDR3 reads TGTGCCAGCAGTCGTAACGGACGATGGAGCAATCAGCCCCAGCATTTT. The encoded protein is CASSRNGRWSNQPQHF.

The table lists this clone with a count of one. The chain joins TRBV6-2 or TRBV6-3 to TRBJ2-7, with 11 bases that match TRBD1. J was trimmed by 0 bases and V by 6 bases; bases with no gene match: 7. This CDR3 has 16 amino acids. Looked up from germline, CDR1 is MNHEY and CDR2 is SVGEGT. The CDR3 loop reads CASSGQGAFLSYEQYF. The CDR3 region has the DNA TGTGCCAGCAGCGGACAGGGGGCCTTTCTCTCCTACGAGCAGTACTTC.

V usage is TRBV6-5 and J usage is TRBJ2-6, with D maybe TRBD2 (6 bases). Trimming took 2 bases from V and 0 from J, leaving 8 bases between them. The germline CDR1 and CDR2 sequences are MNHEY and SVGAGI. The CDR3 runs to 16 residues. The CDR3 here is CASSYGGNSGANVLTF. In DNA, the CDR3 is TGTGCCAGCAGTTACGGGGGGAACTCTGGGGCCAACGTCCTGACTTTC.

The V gene is TRBV2, the J gene TRBJ2-7; a possible D gene is TRBD2 (7 bases). The CDR3 covers 16 residues. The germline V and J ends were trimmed by 3 bases and 1 base, with 16 bases remaining between them. CDR1 SNHLY and CDR2 FYNNEI come from the germline V gene. The CDR3 region is CASSDPGGRRSYEQYF. DNA for the CDR3: TGTGCCAGCAGTGACCCCGGGGGGCGAAGGTCCTACGAGCAGTACTTC.

J is TRBJ2-5 and V is TRBV4-1; 7 positions agree with TRBD1. The CDR3 covers 15 residues. With 1 base clipped from V and 7 bases from J, the junction kept 9 bases outside the gene matches. Germline V gives CDR1 MGHRA, CDR2 YSYEKL. The chain's CDR3 is CASSQVIQGLGTQYF. DNA for the CDR3: TGCGCCAGCAGCCAAGTAATACAGGGGTTGGGGACCCAGTACTTC.

J is TRBJ1-1 and V is TRBV14; no definite D call. This CDR3 spans 13 amino acids. Trimming stripped 1 base from V and 2 bases from J, with 5 bases between. CDR1 is SGHDN and CDR2 is FVKESK in the germline V gene. The CDR3 is CASSQGVNTEAFF. DNA for the CDR3: TGTGCCAGCAGCCAAGGGGTCAACACTGAAGCTTTCTTT.

V usage is TRBV19 and J usage is TRBJ1-1; 7 nucleotides agree with TRBD1. The CDR3 totals 12 residues. Germline loops: CDR1 LNHDA, CDR2 SQIVND (reference sequence). V lost 5 bases to trimming and J lost 8 bases; unmatched junction nucleotides: 5. The DNA for the CDR3 is TGTGCCAGTAGTGCAGGGGGGACCGAAGCTTTCTTT. Its translation is CASSAGGTEAFF.

CDR3: CASTPDLLAGGPTGELFF. CDR3 nucleotide sequence: TGTGCCAGTACCCCAGACCTACTAGCGGGGGGTCCCACCGGGGAGCTGTTTTTT. This chain joins TRBV19 and TRBJ2-2; 12 bases match TRBD2. The CDR3 has 18 residues. The V gene's germline CDR1 is LNHDA and CDR2 SQIVND (reference sequence). After removal of 7 bases from V and 4 bases from J, the junction contained 13 bases not matched to a gene.

The chain recombines TRBV9 with TRBJ1-6; weak D call: TRBD1 (5 bases). Trimming stripped 0 bases from V and 8 bases from J, with 9 bases between. CDR3 size: 14 residues. From germline, CDR1 is SGDLS and CDR2 YYNGEE. The CDR3 loop is CASSVGGEDSPLHF. The CDR3 DNA follows: TGTGCCAGCAGCGTAGGGGGGGAGGATTCACCCCTCCACTTT.

J is TRBJ1-1 and V is TRBV6-5, with unresolved D. The CDR3 has 10 residues. Germline assignment: CDR1 MNHEY and CDR2 SVGAGI. The V end lost 6 bases, the J end lost 3 bases, and 2 bases lay between the germline ends. The CDR3 region has the DNA TGTGCCAGCAGAGACACTGAAGCTTTCTTT. It specifies CASRDTEAFF.

There are a few counts of this clone. The genes are TRBV19 and TRBJ2-1; no definite D call. V dropped 3 bases and J dropped 1 base, with 7 bases sitting between them. The CDR3 is 14 amino acids. CDR1 LNHDA and CDR2 SQIVND come from the germline V gene (reference sequence). CDR3 DNA: TGTGCCAGTAGTATCGGAGCGTCCTACAATGAGCAGTTCTTC. Amino acid sequence: CASSIGASYNEQFF.

The chain uses TRBV5-1 and TRBJ2-5, with 7 positions matching TRBD1. Trimming at V came to 0 bases and at J to 1 base, leaving 3 bases not matched to a gene. The CDR3 totals 15 residues. The germline gives CDR1 SGHRS, CDR2 YFSETQ. CDR3 nucleotide sequence: TGCGCCAGCAGCTTGGGGGACAGCCTCCAAGAGACCCAGTACTTC. It yields the protein CASSLGDSLQETQYF.

The chain couples TRBV5-1 to TRBJ1-2; 8 bases match TRBD1. Germline V gene lookup returns CDR1 SGHRS and CDR2 YFSETQ. V was pared by 4 bases and J by 3 bases, with 8 bases of the junction left unmatched. The CDR3 has 15 amino acids. CDR3 residues: CASSPRQGTHYGYTF. The CDR3 DNA reads as TGCGCCAGCAGCCCAAGACAGGGGACCCACTATGGCTACACCTTC.

The chain couples TRBV11-2 to TRBJ1-4; 10 nucleotides align to TRBD1. CDR3 length equals 15 residues. CDR1 and CDR2 (germline): SGHAT, FQNNGV. J lost 3 bases, V lost 4 bases, and 2 bases had no gene match. The CDR3 loop is CASSSTGGSNEKLFF. The CDR3 DNA follows: TGTGCCAGCAGCTCGACAGGGGGCTCTAATGAAAAACTGTTTTTT.

This rearrangement joins TRBV13 to TRBJ2-3; D is undetermined. V lost 1 base and J lost 7, with 6 bases in between. Germline V gene lookup returns CDR1 PRHDT and CDR2 FYEKMQ (reference sequence). The CDR3 contains 12 residues. CDR3 in DNA: TGTGCCAGCAGCTTAGTGAGTAATACGCAGTATTTT. As protein: CASSLVSNTQYF.

The CDR3 nucleotides read TGTGCCAGCAGCACCGGACCTTCAGGGGGTCGAGAAAAACTGTTTTTT. Translation gives CASSTGPSGGREKLFF. V and J are TRBV7-9 and TRBJ1-4, with 7 bases lining up with TRBD1. The J segment lost 8 bases and the V segment lost 5 bases, leaving 14 bases of the junction unmatched. The CDR3 is made up of 16 amino acids. Germline V lookup: CDR1 SEHNR, CDR2 FQNEAQ (reference sequence).

This chain uses TRBV7-6 with TRBJ2-5; D gene uncertain. The CDR3 spans 13 residues. V gave up 5 bases and J gave up 5 bases, with 12 bases separating them. CDR1 SGHVS and CDR2 FNYEAQ come from the germline V gene. CDR3 sequence reads: CASSPPLLETQYF. Here the CDR3 DNA reads TGTGCCAGCAGCCCCCCCCTTCTCGAGACCCAGTACTTC.

The rearrangement joins TRBV13 to TRBJ2-7; TRBD1 agrees at 10 bases. The CDR3 is 14 amino acids. Looked up from germline, CDR1 is PRHDT and CDR2 is FYEKMQ (reference sequence). V was pared by 3 bases and J by 2 bases, with 1 base of the junction left unmatched. CDR3 bases: TGTGCCAGCAGCTTGGGGACAGGGGCCTACGAGCAGTACTTC. It codes for CASSLGTGAYEQYF.

The CDR3 DNA follows: TGTGCCAGCAGCAGAGACAGTAACTATGGCTACACCTTC. It specifies CASSRDSNYGYTF. The J gene is TRBJ1-2, the V gene TRBV11-3, with a weak D call TRBD1 (5 bases). V lost 5 bases and J 1 base, leaving 8 bases between the germline ends. CDR1 and CDR2 (germline): SGHNT, YENEEA. The CDR3 is made up of 13 amino acids.

This chain links TRBV7-9 with TRBJ2-2; D is perhaps TRBD1 or TRBD2 (5 bases each). In germline, CDR1 is SEHNR, CDR2 FQNEAQ (reference sequence). V gave up 4 bases and J gave up 2 bases, with 11 bases separating them. The CDR3 is 15 residues long. CDR3 DNA sequence: TGTGCCAGCAGCTCCGGGACGGCTAACACCGGGGAGCTGTTTTTT. Translating gives CASSSGTANTGELFF.